This entry features one TCR beta chain sequence. Its antigen is undetermined. The record originates from a study of T cells after yellow fever vaccination. In the study overall: Fractions of limited cellularity were prepared by means of SMART-Seq v4 Ultra Low Input. Study-level points and caveats: The secondary T-cell response peaked on day 5, not day 15, but was weaker. Most clones from primary vaccination were detected again post-booster (roughly 96% CD4, around 90% CD8).

Germline values: CDR1 MNHEY, CDR2 SVGAGI. V lost 0 bases and J 9 bases, leaving 6 bases between the germline ends. The CDR3 sequence is 13 residues long. For TCR, cDNA came from 5'RACE template switching, which added a universal primer site and UMIs. TCRdb redid the calling of the 5' RACE reads with MiXCR, one entry per CDR3 protein. The sample includes roughly 310,000 distinct CDR3 sequences, approximately 3.9% seen only once; the top ten take 23%. This specimen was PBMCs, taken on the day of the yellow fever booster vaccination. The clonotype was recovered from a man aged 18 to 30 who received the YFV17D yellow fever vaccine. The rearrangement links TRBV6-5 to TRBJ1-6; D gene uncertain. The CDR3 region has the DNA TGTGCCAGCAGTTACTCTCACCCTTCACCCCTCCACTTT. It translates to CASSYSHPSPLHF.